These 26 T cell receptor beta chains originate from one sample sequenced in a study of control samples from healthy donors and cancer patients. Libraries were prepared by immunoSEQ multiplex PCR; TCRdb keeps only in-frame clonotypes and omits some of them. The top ten hold approximately 9.8% of the sample, which has about 92,000 clones, roughly 86% seen once. The sample was blood. The source is an older woman in good health.

V is TRBV4-2 and J is TRBJ2-7, with D possibly TRBD2 on 6 matching bases. The germline V and J ends were trimmed by 2 bases and 5 bases, with 19 bases remaining between them. The CDR3 length is 16 residues. Germline V gene lookup returns CDR1 LGHNA and CDR2 YNFKEQ. CDR3 residues: CASSQYSSVVRDEQYF. The CDR3 DNA sequence: TGTGCCAGCAGCCAATACTCTAGCGTAGTACGCGACGAGCAGTACTTC.

CDR3 nucleotide sequence: TGTGCCAGCAGCCCCCCAACCTACGAGCAGTACTTC. Encoded protein: CASSPPTYEQYF. This rearrangement joins TRBV7-9 to TRBJ2-7; D unresolved. This CDR3 has 12 residues. V was trimmed by 5 bases and J by 2 bases, leaving 7 bases between them. Germline lookup yields CDR1 SEHNR and CDR2 FQNEAQ (reference sequence).

The chain links TRBV12-3 or TRBV12-4 to TRBJ1-4, with D perhaps TRBD1 (5 bases). V was pared by 6 bases and J by 8 bases, with 13 bases between. The CDR3 is 13 amino acids. CDR3 sequence (DNA): TGTGCCAGCAGCTCGCAGCAGGGAGAAAAACTGTTTTTT. Its translation is CASSSQQGEKLFF.

The CDR3 is CASSLEGYSNQPQHF. The CDR3 nucleotides are TGTGCCAGCAGCTTAGAGGGGTATAGCAATCAGCCCCAGCATTTT. V usage is TRBV7-2 and J usage is TRBJ1-5; weak D call: TRBD1 (5 bases). Germline values: CDR1 SGHTA, CDR2 FQGNSA. This CDR3 is 15 amino acids long. V lost 1 base to trimming and J lost 0 bases, with 7 bases between them.

V is TRBV6-5 and J is TRBJ2-2, with 8 bases identical to TRBD1. V was pared by 5 bases and J by 4 bases, with 6 bases of the junction left unmatched. Germline lookup yields CDR1 MNHEY and CDR2 SVGAGI. The CDR3 covers 15 residues. The CDR3 reads CASSLGQGATGELFF. The CDR3, as DNA: TGTGCCAGCAGTCTTGGACAGGGAGCCACCGGGGAGCTGTTTTTT.

The V call is TRBV5-1, the J call TRBJ2-2; 8 bases map to TRBD2. V shed 1 base and J 1 base; nucleotides not matched to a gene: 6. Germline values: CDR1 SGHRS, CDR2 YFSETQ. The CDR3 contains 17 residues. The CDR3 coding sequence is TGCGCCAGCAGCTTGACTAGCGGAGGGGGGAACACCGGGGAGCTGTTTTTT. Protein: CASSLTSGGGNTGELFF.

V gene TRBV6-5 combines with J gene TRBJ1-4; 7 nucleotides align to TRBD1. The CDR3 extends over 15 amino acids. The trim removed 9 bases at V and 0 bases at J, leaving 7 bases unmatched. The germline CDR1 and CDR2 sequences are MNHEY and SVGAGI. The CDR3 sequence: CASKTGTTTNEKLFF. The CDR3 DNA reads TGTGCCAGTAAGACAGGGACAACAACTAATGAAAAACTGTTTTTT.

This sequence joins TRBV2 and TRBJ1-6, with a possible D match to TRBD1 (5 bases). Germline-derived CDR1 and CDR2 are SNHLY and FYNNEI. The CDR3 runs to 14 residues. With 7 bases removed from V and 8 bases from J, the gap between germline ends came to 15 bases. The CDR3 region is CASKVTRVDSPLHF. The DNA for the CDR3 is TGTGCCAGCAAGGTAACCAGGGTCGATTCACCCCTCCACTTT.

The chain uses TRBV18 and TRBJ1-1; TRBD1 agrees at 10 bases. The germline CDR1 and CDR2 sequences are KGHSH and LQKENI. V gave up 3 bases and J gave up 3 bases; unmatched junction bases: 7. The CDR3 contains 16 residues. The CDR3 coding sequence is TGTGCCAGCTCACCGCGACAGGGGGCAACTCACACTGAAGCTTTCTTT. Translating gives CASSPRQGATHTEAFF.

The V and J genes are TRBV2 and TRBJ1-6, with a tentative D call TRBD1 (5 bases). The germline CDR1 and CDR2 sequences are SNHLY and FYNNEI. V gave up 8 bases and J gave up 0 bases, with 14 bases separating them. This CDR3 contains 16 residues. CDR3 sequence reads: CASHPTGSSYNSPLHF. In DNA, the CDR3 is TGTGCCAGCCACCCCACAGGAAGCTCCTATAATTCACCCCTCCACTTT.

This clone was observed a few times. The chain combines TRBV5-4 with TRBJ2-1; 11 nucleotides line up with TRBD2. The CDR3 length is 14 residues. Per germline, CDR1 SGHNT and CDR2 YYREEE (reference sequence). Trimming cost V 4 bases and J 5 bases; bases outside gene matches: 2. The CDR3 DNA reads as TGTGCCAGCAGCCGGGGACTAGCGGACAATGAGCAGTTCTTC. Protein sequence: CASSRGLADNEQFF.

V and J are TRBV7-8 and TRBJ1-2, with 8 bases fitting TRBD1. The CDR3 is made up of 16 amino acids. V shed 6 bases, J shed 3 bases, and the junction held 12 bases outside the gene matches. Per the germline V gene, CDR1 is SGHVS and CDR2 is FQNEAQ. The CDR3 DNA reads as TGTGCCAGCAGATCAGCAGGGGGCCCTCAGGACTATGGCTACACCTTC. As protein: CASRSAGGPQDYGYTF.

The V and J genes are TRBV28 and TRBJ1-1; 9 bases agree with TRBD1. The V segment lost 6 bases and the J segment 0 bases; nucleotides outside the gene matches: 5. The CDR3 runs to 15 residues. Germline values: CDR1 MDHEN, CDR2 SYDVKM. The CDR3 DNA reads as TGTGCCAGCAGCACACAGGGGGCGATGAACACTGAAGCTTTCTTT. Amino acid sequence: CASSTQGAMNTEAFF.

The rearrangement links TRBV19 to TRBJ2-4; D may be TRBD1 or TRBD2 (5 bases each). This CDR3 has 21 residues. Germline V gives CDR1 LNHDA, CDR2 SQIVND (reference sequence). V shed 5 bases and J shed 0 bases, with 29 bases lying between them. As DNA, the CDR3 is TGTGCCAGTAGTTTCAACCTCCTTTCCCGGGACGTAAAGCTAGCCAAAAACATTCAGTACTTC. Residues: CASSFNLLSRDVKLAKNIQYF.

The chain recombines TRBV19 with TRBJ1-1, with a tentative D call TRBD1 (5 bases). Germline-derived CDR1 and CDR2 are LNHDA and SQIVND (reference sequence). The CDR3 totals 14 residues. V gave up 7 bases and J gave up 1 base, with 13 bases separating them. CDR3 in DNA: TGTGCCAGTAACGCAGGGTTGAGGAACACTGAAGCTTTCTTT. It translates to CASNAGLRNTEAFF.

This chain joins TRBV3-1 (or the pseudogene TRBV3-2) and TRBJ1-1; D gene uncertain. There are 14 residues in the CDR3. The V end was cut by 2 bases, the J end by 9 bases, with 16 bases between. Germline CDR1 reads LGHDT; CDR2 reads YNNKEL (reference sequence). In DNA, the CDR3 is TGTGCCAGCAGCCAAAAGGGTAGCGGTGGTAAAGCTTTCTTT. It is translated as CASSQKGSGGKAFF.

CDR3 DNA sequence: TGTGCCAGCAGTTGGGGCGGAGGAAATGAAAAACTGTTTTTT. It yields the protein CASSWGGGNEKLFF. The chain carries TRBV6-5 and TRBJ1-4, with D possibly TRBD1 on 5 matching bases. Trimming cost V 4 bases and J 5 bases, with 11 bases left between them. The CDR3 covers 14 residues. Germline assignment: CDR1 MNHEY and CDR2 SVGAGI.

This clone occurred once. The chain's CDR3 is CASTKAGGPTDTQYF. The CDR3 DNA sequence: TGTGCCAGCACCAAAGCGGGGGGGCCCACAGATACGCAGTATTTT. This chain links TRBV9 with TRBJ2-3; TRBD2 matches at 10 bases. The CDR3 consists of 15 residues. Germline CDR1 and CDR2: SGDLS and YYNGEE. The J segment lost 2 bases and the V segment lost 6 bases, leaving 6 bases of the junction unmatched.

The genes are TRBV15 and TRBJ2-3; TRBD1 agrees at 11 bases. CDR3 size: 16 residues. V gave up 6 bases and J gave up 8 bases; unmatched junction bases: 13. CDR1 is LNHNV, CDR2 YYDKDF, per germline (reference sequence). The CDR3, as DNA: TGTGCCACCAGAGAGGGGACAGGGGGGGTAGGTGGTACGCAGTATTTT. This sequence encodes CATREGTGGVGGTQYF. The whole variable domain, remainder taken from reference TRBV15 and TRBJ2-3, is DAMVIQNPRYQVTQFGKPVTLSCSQTLNHNVMYWYQQKSSQAPKLLFHYYDKDFNNEADTPDNFQSRRPNTSFCFLDIRSPGLGDTAMYLCATREGTGGVGGTQYFGPGTRLTVL.

The V call is TRBV3-1 (or the pseudogene TRBV3-2), the J call TRBJ1-2, with D unclear. The germline CDR1 and CDR2 sequences are LGHDT and YNNKEL (reference sequence). Trimming cost V 1 base and J 4 bases, with 13 bases left between them. This CDR3 contains 15 residues. The CDR3 DNA follows: TGTGCCAGCAGCCAAGGTTCGAGGGCCCTCTATGGCTACACCTTC. This encodes CASSQGSRALYGYTF.

CDR3 DNA sequence: TGTGCCAGCTCACCAGGTGCGCAGGGCGAGGCTTTCTTT. Translating gives CASSPGAQGEAFF. V gene TRBV18 combines with J gene TRBJ1-1, with a possible D match to TRBD1 (5 bases). The CDR3 sequence is 13 residues long. The germline V gene encodes CDR1 KGHSH and CDR2 LQKENI. Trimming took off 2 bases at V and 11 bases at J, with 15 bases between the two ends. Full variable domain (outside the CDR3, taken from reference TRBV18 and TRBJ1-1): NAGVMQNPRHLVRRRGQEARLRCSPMKGHSHVYWYRQLPEEGLKFMVYLQKENIIDESGMPKERFSAEFPKEGPSILRIQQVVRGDSAAYFCASSPGAQGEAFFGQGTRLTVV.

The gene calls are TRBV6-5 and TRBJ1-2; no clear D gene. The length of the CDR3 is 14 residues. V was pared by 2 bases and J by 4 bases, with 11 bases between. The V gene's germline CDR1 is MNHEY and CDR2 SVGAGI. The CDR3 DNA sequence: TGTGCCAGCAGTTACAGGGCGGGTGGCTATGGCTACACCTTC. Its protein product is CASSYRAGGYGYTF.

The V gene is TRBV5-6, the J gene TRBJ2-7; D possibly corresponds to TRBD2 (7 bases). The CDR3 totals 16 residues. Germline CDR1 is SGHDT and CDR2 is YYEEEE. V lost 7 bases to trimming and J lost 0 bases, with 20 bases between them. CDR3 region: CASARWGGQSSYEQYF. The CDR3 region has the DNA TGTGCCAGCGCCCGATGGGGGGGGCAGAGCTCCTACGAGCAGTACTTC.

The rearrangement links TRBV12-3 or TRBV12-4 to TRBJ2-2; no definite D call. Trimming took off 1 base at V and 3 bases at J, with 0 bases between the two ends. CDR3 length: 12 residues. The CDR3 nucleotides are TGTGCCAGCAGTTTAGACACCGGGGAGCTGTTTTTT. This sequence encodes CASSLDTGELFF.

J is TRBJ2-3 and V is TRBV11-2; 8 nucleotides align to TRBD2. Trimming removed 3 bases from V and 0 bases from J; junction bases left unmatched: 2. Germline V gives CDR1 SGHAT, CDR2 FQNNGV. The length of the CDR3 is 15 residues. The CDR3 region has the DNA TGTGCCAGCAGCTTTAGCGGGGCGAGCACAGATACGCAGTATTTT. Translation: CASSFSGASTDTQYF.

V and J are TRBV28 and TRBJ2-7, with D perhaps given as TRBD1 or TRBD2 (6 bases each). V was shortened by 4 bases and J by 7 bases, with 20 bases between the two germline ends. This CDR3 is built from 15 residues. From germline, CDR1 is MDHEN and CDR2 SYDVKM. CDR3 amino acids: CASSSLSGGREEQYF. As DNA, the CDR3 is TGTGCCAGCAGTTCCCTGTCTGGGGGCCGGGAGGAGCAGTACTTC.